This is a list of T cell receptor beta chains from one sample in a study of cytomegalovirus exposure and HLA in healthy donors. TCRdb's table, derived via immunoSEQ multiplex PCR, lists solely in-frame clones and lacks some. The table includes approximately 52,000 clones, roughly 71% detected once. The specimen sequenced was PBMCs. The receptors were sampled from a middle-aged man in good health and CMV-seropositive. Each CDR3 is given with its conserved first and last residue. A D gene is named only where the DNA matches it firmly. Only some rows state a clone size, as once, few, many or a class for expanded clones.

clone_size: NA
j_call: TRBJ2-1
v_call: TRBV9
d_call: NA
cdr3_aa: CASSVASRSEQFF
cdr3_nt: TGTGCCAGCAGCGTAGCTTCGAGGAGTGAGCAGTTCTTC

clone_size: few
j_call: TRBJ2-6
v_call: TRBV4-2
d_call: TRBD2
cdr3_aa: CASAMAGGSGANVLTF
cdr3_nt: TGTGCCAGCGCCATGGCGGGAGGTTCTGGGGCCAACGTCCTGACTTTC

clone_size: many
j_call: TRBJ1-1
v_call: TRBV6-5
d_call: NA
cdr3_aa: CASSSSTFMNTEAFF
cdr3_nt: TGTGCCAGCAGCTCATCGACATTCATGAACACTGAAGCTTTCTTT

clone_size: NA
j_call: TRBJ2-7
v_call: TRBV6-1
d_call: TRBD1
cdr3_aa: CASLRDRSSYEQYF
cdr3_nt: TGTGCCAGCCTCCGGGACAGGAGTTCCTACGAGCAGTACTTC

clone_size: NA
j_call: TRBJ2-4
v_call: TRBV14
d_call: NA
cdr3_aa: CASSLTGNIQYF
cdr3_nt: TGTGCCAGCAGCCTTACGGGGAACATTCAGTACTTC

clone_size: few
j_call: TRBJ2-5
v_call: TRBV7-6
d_call: NA
cdr3_aa: CASRFLGGREETQYF
cdr3_nt: TGTGCCAGCAGATTTCTAGGGGGTCGGGAAGAGACCCAGTACTTC

clone_size: NA
j_call: TRBJ2-5
v_call: TRBV7-3
d_call: NA
cdr3_aa: CASSLQGIGETQYF
cdr3_nt: TGTGCCAGCAGCCTACAGGGAATTGGGGAGACCCAGTACTTC

clone_size: few
j_call: TRBJ1-1
v_call: TRBV2
d_call: TRBD1
cdr3_aa: CASGPSGTGGRAFF
cdr3_nt: TGTGCCAGCGGTCCCTCCGGGACAGGGGGCAGAGCTTTCTTT

clone_size: few
j_call: TRBJ1-5
v_call: TRBV6-1
d_call: NA
cdr3_aa: CASIWTSDSNQPQHF
cdr3_nt: TGTGCCAGCATTTGGACATCCGATAGCAATCAGCCCCAGCATTTT

clone_size: NA
j_call: TRBJ2-3
v_call: TRBV7-9
d_call: TRBD2
cdr3_aa: CASSFPLAGVNTQYF
cdr3_nt: TGTGCCAGCAGCTTCCCCCTAGCGGGGGTAAATACGCAGTATTTT

clone_size: once
j_call: TRBJ1-1
v_call: TRBV7-3
d_call: NA
cdr3_aa: CASSRFTEMNTEAFF
cdr3_nt: TGTGCCAGCAGCCGCTTCACAGAGATGAACACTGAAGCTTTCTTT

clone_size: NA
j_call: TRBJ2-1
v_call: TRBV2
d_call: TRBD2
cdr3_aa: CASSETSGGAGEQFF
cdr3_nt: TGTGCCAGCAGTGAGACTAGCGGGGGGGCGGGTGAGCAGTTCTTC

clone_size: NA
j_call: TRBJ1-2
v_call: TRBV6-6
d_call: NA
cdr3_aa: CASSPDSEYGYTF
cdr3_nt: TGTGCCAGCAGTCCGGACAGCGAGTATGGCTACACCTTC

clone_size: NA
j_call: TRBJ1-1
v_call: TRBV5-4
d_call: TRBD1
cdr3_aa: CASSLFQGDRVNTEAFF
cdr3_nt: TGTGCCAGCAGCTTGTTTCAGGGGGATCGGGTGAACACTGAAGCTTTCTTT

clone_size: NA
j_call: TRBJ1-2
v_call: TRBV20-1
d_call: NA
cdr3_aa: CSAPGDYGYTF
cdr3_nt: TGCAGTGCTCCCGGGGACTATGGCTACACCTTC

clone_size: few
j_call: TRBJ1-3
v_call: TRBV2
d_call: TRBD1
cdr3_aa: CASSDRGISGNTIYF
cdr3_nt: TGTGCCAGCAGTGACAGGGGGATCTCTGGAAACACCATATATTTT

clone_size: NA
j_call: TRBJ1-6
v_call: TRBV30
d_call: TRBD1
cdr3_aa: CAWSRRQTGTDSPLHF
cdr3_nt: TGTGCCTGGAGTCGACGACAGACAGGGACGGATTCACCCCTCCACTTT

clone_size: NA
j_call: TRBJ2-1
v_call: TRBV2
d_call: NA
cdr3_aa: CASSLEAWNEQFF
cdr3_nt: TGTGCCAGCAGCTTAGAGGCCTGGAATGAGCAGTTCTTC

clone_size: NA
j_call: TRBJ2-3
v_call: TRBV7-2
d_call: NA
cdr3_aa: CASSSSPTGTQYF
cdr3_nt: TGTGCCAGCAGCTCCTCTCCCACGGGTACGCAGTATTTT

clone_size: NA
j_call: TRBJ2-7
v_call: TRBV28
d_call: NA
cdr3_aa: CASSLPRVPYEQYF
cdr3_nt: TGTGCCAGCAGTTTACCCAGGGTTCCCTACGAGCAGTACTTC

clone_size: NA
j_call: TRBJ2-1
v_call: TRBV5-1
d_call: TRBD1
cdr3_aa: CASSRLTGSDYNEQFF
cdr3_nt: TGCGCCAGCAGCCGCTTGACAGGGTCTGACTACAATGAGCAGTTCTTC

clone_size: NA
j_call: TRBJ2-7
v_call: TRBV6-5
d_call: NA
cdr3_aa: CASSYSTLGGSEQYF
cdr3_nt: TGTGCCAGCAGTTACTCGACACTAGGAGGCTCCGAGCAGTACTTC

clone_size: NA
j_call: TRBJ2-7
v_call: TRBV14
d_call: NA
cdr3_aa: CASSEKQGETYEQYF
cdr3_nt: TGTGCCAGCAGTGAGAAACAGGGAGAAACCTACGAGCAGTACTTC

clone_size: NA
j_call: TRBJ1-1
v_call: TRBV29-1
d_call: NA
cdr3_aa: CSVEGGNTEAFF
cdr3_nt: TGCAGCGTTGAGGGGGGGAACACTGAAGCTTTCTTT

clone_size: NA
j_call: TRBJ1-1
v_call: TRBV19
d_call: NA
cdr3_aa: CASSPQGHSEAFF
cdr3_nt: TGTGCCAGTAGTCCACAGGGTCACAGTGAAGCTTTCTTT

clone_size: NA
j_call: TRBJ2-3
v_call: TRBV5-6
d_call: NA
cdr3_aa: CASSTGITDTQYF
cdr3_nt: TGTGCCAGCAGCACCGGGATAACAGATACGCAGTATTTT

clone_size: NA
j_call: TRBJ2-5
v_call: TRBV5-6
d_call: NA
cdr3_aa: CASSKRPTAESTQYF
cdr3_nt: TGTGCCAGCAGCAAAAGGCCCACCGCGGAGAGTACCCAGTACTTC

clone_size: NA
j_call: TRBJ2-7
v_call: TRBV5-1
d_call: TRBD2
cdr3_aa: CASRPGLADYEQYF
cdr3_nt: TGCGCCAGCAGACCGGGACTAGCGGACTACGAGCAGTACTTC